This T cell receptor beta chain came from a study of cytomegalovirus exposure and HLA in healthy donors. Overall study: It was reported in a later analysis that the 120 or so validation repertoires used the same platform as the approximately 620 first-cohort repertoires. Study conclusions and caveats: Generally TCR sequences proved uncommon, though certain public TCRs appeared in numerous donors. The classifier reportedly diagnosed cytomegalovirus status with high sensitivity and specificity.

Method: immunoSEQ multiplex PCR; TCRdb's copy keeps in-frame clones and lacks some. The table records roughly 110,000 clones, about 88% of them present only once. The CDR3 extends over 14 amino acids. The germline CDR1 and CDR2 sequences are ENHRY and SYGVKD. The V and J ends lost 6 bases and 10 bases, in that order; junction bases with no gene match: 10. To note about this clone: Antigen unknown.

The sequence derives from a woman under 30 in good health and CMV-seropositive. Sequences were obtained from PBMCs. This sequence joins TRBV10-3 and TRBJ1-4; 8 bases match TRBD1. CDR3 amino acids: CAIRGDRHPGKLFF. DNA for the CDR3: TGTGCCATCAGGGGGGACAGGCACCCTGGAAAACTGTTTTTT.